The sequence of this T cell receptor (beta chain) was determined in a study of blood T cells in healthy people across ages. V lost 1 base and J 0 bases, leaving 10 bases between the germline ends. There are 15 residues in the CDR3. Germline V gene lookup returns CDR1 GTSNPN and CDR2 SVGIG (reference sequence). A J-beta primer mix and a sample-barcoded 5' primer were used in a second PCR of about 7 to 12 cycles. TCRdb reprocessed the 5' RACE reads via MiXCR and lists one record per CDR3 protein. The sample gives 550,000 to 800,000 distinct CDR3 sequences, about 21% of which show up once; 3% to 4% is in the top ten.

The sample comprised blood. This clonotype originated in a man aged 65-85 years in good health. The chain couples TRBV30 to TRBJ1-3; a possible D gene is TRBD1 (6 bases). CDR3 nucleotide sequence: TGTGCCTGGAGTGCGGGACAATTCTCTGGAAACACCATATATTTT. Translating gives CAWSAGQFSGNTIYF.